One and the same sample provided the 2 T cell receptor beta chains below, sequenced in a study of T cells in Graves' hyperthyroidism and ophthalmopathy. The CDR3 regions of TCR beta were amplified from RNA transcripts. TCR CDR3 underwent first-round RT-PCR with the HTBI primer set. Each CDR3 protein gets one entry after TCRdb re-called the multiplex PCR reads with MiXCR. This sample has some 370,000 distinct CDR3 sequences; more than 12% occur once, and the top ten carry 25% to 30%. Sequenced input: blood. These receptors were obtained from a man aged 45-65 years with Graves' ophthalmopathy.

This chain joins TRBV3-1 and TRBJ2-2, with 10 positions matching TRBD2. V dropped 10 bases and J dropped 5; count of bases not matched to a gene: 7. Germline CDR1 and CDR2: LGHDT and YNNKEL (reference sequence). This CDR3 has 14 residues. The CDR3 is CATPTSGVTGELFF. The CDR3 region has the DNA TGTGCCACCCCAACTAGCGGGGTAACCGGGGAGCTGTTTTTT.

In this sample, this clonotype turned up a few times. This chain joins TRBV6-5 and TRBJ2-3; possible D gene TRBD1, 6 bases. CDR1 and CDR2 from the germline V gene are MNHEY and SVGAGI. Trimming took off 0 bases at V and 14 bases at J, with 21 bases between the two ends. CDR3 length equals 15 residues. The CDR3 is CASSYSVAGDLRWYF. CDR3 DNA sequence: TGTGCCAGCAGTTACTCGGTCGCAGGGGATTTGAGGTGGTATTTT.